This section outlines one T cell receptor (beta chain) sequence together with its context. Its antigen is currently unknown. The source of the sample is a study of tumor-infiltrating lymphocytes in primary liver carcinoma. For the study at large: Each participant had primary liver carcinoma, and surgical resection was the treatment.

Study outcomes and limitations: Tumor region pairs shared more overlap than did tumor-adjacent and tumor-blood pairs.

This CDR3 has 15 residues. The V end lost 9 bases, the J end lost 3 bases, and 19 bases lay between the germline ends. CDR1 and CDR2 from the germline V gene are SGHAT and FQNNGV. It was unsorted whole blood that yielded blood RNA, and germline DNA was also extracted. These patients lived with chronic HBV infection and had never been treated. Reverse transcription of 500 to 650 ng total RNA with a constant-region primer produced TCR beta cDNA. Three rounds of nested multiplex PCR with slightly modified ARM-PCR produced TCR beta libraries. PCR rounds one and two used TRBV1-TRBV30 forward primers with a C-beta reverse primer for about 9 cycles each. MiXCR, run by TCRdb on the multiplex PCR reads, gives a single entry per CDR3 protein. This repertoire shows around 210,000 distinct CDR3 sequences, around three fifths found once; its top ten account for about 7.1%.

The V and J genes are TRBV11-2 and TRBJ2-3; possibly TRBD1 or TRBD2 for D (5 bases each). The receptor's source is a woman aged 60-75 years with primary liver carcinoma and hepatitis B virus infection. Sequencing input: peripheral blood. The CDR3 here is CASSRTSGSTDTQYF. CDR3 DNA: TGTGCCAGTAGCCGGACAAGTGGGAGTACAGATACGCAGTATTTT.